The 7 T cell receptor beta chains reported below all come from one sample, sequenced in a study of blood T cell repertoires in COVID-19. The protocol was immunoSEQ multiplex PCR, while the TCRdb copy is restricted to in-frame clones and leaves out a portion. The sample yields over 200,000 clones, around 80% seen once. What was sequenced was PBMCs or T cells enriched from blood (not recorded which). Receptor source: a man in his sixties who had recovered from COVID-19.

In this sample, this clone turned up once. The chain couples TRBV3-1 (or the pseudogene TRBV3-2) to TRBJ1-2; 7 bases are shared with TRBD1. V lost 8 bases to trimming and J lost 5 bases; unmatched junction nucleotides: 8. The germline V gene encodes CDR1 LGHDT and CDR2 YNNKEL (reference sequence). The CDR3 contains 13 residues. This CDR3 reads CASRQGGSYGYTF. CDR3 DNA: TGTGCCAGCCGTCAGGGGGGAAGTTATGGCTACACCTTC.

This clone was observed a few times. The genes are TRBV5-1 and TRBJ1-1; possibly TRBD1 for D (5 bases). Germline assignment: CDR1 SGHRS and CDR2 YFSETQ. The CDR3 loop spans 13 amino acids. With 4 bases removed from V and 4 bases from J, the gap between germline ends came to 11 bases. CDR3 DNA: TGCGCCAGCAGCCAAACAGGACCCACTGAAGCTTTCTTT. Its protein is CASSQTGPTEAFF. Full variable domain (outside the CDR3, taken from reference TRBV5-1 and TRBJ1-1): KAGVTQTPRYLIKTRGQQVTLSCSPISGHRSVSWYQQTPGQGLQFLFEYFSETQRNKGNFPGRFSGRQFSNSRSEMNVSTLELGDSALYLCASSQTGPTEAFFGQGTRLTVV.

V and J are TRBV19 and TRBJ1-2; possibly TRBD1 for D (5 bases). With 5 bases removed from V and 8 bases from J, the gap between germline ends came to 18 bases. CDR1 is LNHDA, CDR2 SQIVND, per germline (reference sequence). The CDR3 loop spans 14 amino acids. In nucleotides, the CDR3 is TGTGCCAGTAGTCCCCGTGAGGGGAGGAAGGGCTACACCTTC. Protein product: CASSPREGRKGYTF.

The CDR3 DNA reads TGTGCCAGCAGCCCCAGTGTTTCCTCCTACAATGAGCAGTTCTTC. Translation gives CASSPSVSSYNEQFF. V usage is TRBV7-9 and J usage is TRBJ2-1; no definite D call. Trimming left V 5 bases short and J 0 bases short, with 11 bases between. The V gene's germline CDR1 is SEHNR and CDR2 FQNEAQ (reference sequence). The CDR3 loop spans 15 amino acids.

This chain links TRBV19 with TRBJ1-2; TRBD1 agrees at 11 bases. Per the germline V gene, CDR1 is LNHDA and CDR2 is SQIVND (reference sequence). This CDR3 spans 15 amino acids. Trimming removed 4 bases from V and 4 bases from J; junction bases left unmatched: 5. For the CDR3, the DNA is TGTGCCAGTAGTAGGACAGGGGGCCGCGGCTATGGCTACACCTTC. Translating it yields CASSRTGGRGYGYTF.

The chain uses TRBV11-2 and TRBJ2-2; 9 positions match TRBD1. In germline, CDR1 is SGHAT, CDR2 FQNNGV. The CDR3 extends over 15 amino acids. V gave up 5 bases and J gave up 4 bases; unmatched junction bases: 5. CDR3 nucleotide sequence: TGTGCCAGCAGCATAGGGACAGGGTTCACCGGGGAGCTGTTTTTT. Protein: CASSIGTGFTGELFF.

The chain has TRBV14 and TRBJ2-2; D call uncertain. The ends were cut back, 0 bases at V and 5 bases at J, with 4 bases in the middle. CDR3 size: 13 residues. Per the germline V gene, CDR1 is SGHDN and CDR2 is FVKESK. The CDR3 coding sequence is TGTGCCAGCAGCCAAGATCTTACCGGGGAGCTGTTTTTT. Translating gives CASSQDLTGELFF.